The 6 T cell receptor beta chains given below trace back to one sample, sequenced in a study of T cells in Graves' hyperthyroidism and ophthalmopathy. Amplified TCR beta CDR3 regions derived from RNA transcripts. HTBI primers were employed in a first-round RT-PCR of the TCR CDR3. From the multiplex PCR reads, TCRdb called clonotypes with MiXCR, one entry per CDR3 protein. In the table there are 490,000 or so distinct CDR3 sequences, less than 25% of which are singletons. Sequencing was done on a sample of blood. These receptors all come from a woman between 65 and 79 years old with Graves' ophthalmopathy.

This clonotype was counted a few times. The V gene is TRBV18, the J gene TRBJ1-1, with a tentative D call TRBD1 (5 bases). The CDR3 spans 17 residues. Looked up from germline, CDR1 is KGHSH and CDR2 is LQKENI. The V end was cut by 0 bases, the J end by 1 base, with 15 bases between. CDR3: CASSPPRGEAKNTEAFF. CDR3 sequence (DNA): TGTGCCAGCTCACCACCTAGGGGCGAAGCGAAGAACACTGAAGCTTTCTTT.

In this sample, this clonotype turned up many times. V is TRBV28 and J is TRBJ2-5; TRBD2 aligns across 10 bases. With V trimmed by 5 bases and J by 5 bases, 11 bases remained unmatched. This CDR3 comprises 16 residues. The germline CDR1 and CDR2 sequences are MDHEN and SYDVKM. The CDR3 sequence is CASSAHLAGEGETQYF. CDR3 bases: TGTGCCAGCAGTGCCCATCTAGCGGGAGAGGGGGAGACCCAGTACTTC.

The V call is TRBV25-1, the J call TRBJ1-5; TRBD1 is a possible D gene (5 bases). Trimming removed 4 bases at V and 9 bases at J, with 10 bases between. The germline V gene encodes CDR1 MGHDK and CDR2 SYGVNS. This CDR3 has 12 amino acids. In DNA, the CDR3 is TGTGCCAGCAGTGTCTCGGGGGGGCCCCAGCATTTT. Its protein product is CASSVSGGPQHF.

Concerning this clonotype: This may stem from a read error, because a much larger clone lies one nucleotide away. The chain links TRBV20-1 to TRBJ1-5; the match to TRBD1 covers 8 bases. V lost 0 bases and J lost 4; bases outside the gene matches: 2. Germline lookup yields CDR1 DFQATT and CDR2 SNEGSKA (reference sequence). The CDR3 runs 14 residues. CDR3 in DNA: TGCAGTGCTAGAGAGGGACAGGAGAATCAGCCCCAGCATTTT. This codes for CSAREGQENQPQHF.

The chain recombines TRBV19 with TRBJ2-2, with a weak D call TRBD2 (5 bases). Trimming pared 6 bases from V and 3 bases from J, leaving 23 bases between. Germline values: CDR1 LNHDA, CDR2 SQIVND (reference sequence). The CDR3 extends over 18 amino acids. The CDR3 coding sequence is TGTGCCAGTAGAAGGAACAGACGCAGCGGCTTAGACACCGGGGAGCTGTTTTTT. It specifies CASRRNRRSGLDTGELFF.

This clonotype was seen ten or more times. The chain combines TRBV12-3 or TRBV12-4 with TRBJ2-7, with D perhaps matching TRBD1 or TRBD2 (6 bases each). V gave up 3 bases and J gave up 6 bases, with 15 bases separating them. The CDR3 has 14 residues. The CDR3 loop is CASSFEGGPLEQYF. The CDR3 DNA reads TGTGCCAGCAGTTTTGAAGGGGGGCCTCTCGAGCAGTACTTC.